These T cell receptor beta chains were read from a single sample in a study of blood T cell repertoires in COVID-19. The method was immunoSEQ multiplex PCR; TCRdb's version includes in-frame clones alone and lacks a portion of them. The table records about 300,000 clones, about 90% of them present only once. What was sequenced was peripheral blood. All receptors derive from a man aged 18 to 35 with active or convalescent COVID-19. CDR3s include the opening cysteine and the closing phenylalanine or tryptophan. Each record gives: D gene, J gene, clone size, V gene, CDR3 length, CDR3 protein, CDR3 DNA. A D gene is named only where the DNA matches it firmly. Rows may omit the clone size; those that give it use once, few, many or a size class.

.	TRBJ2-7	.	TRBV7-8	16	CASSQRGGTSSYEQYF	TGTGCCAGCAGCCAAAGGGGGGGCACAAGCTCCTACGAGCAGTACTTC
TRBD2	TRBJ2-1	.	TRBV27	12	CATLAGGNEQFF	TGTGCCACCCTGGCGGGGGGCAATGAGCAGTTCTTC
.	TRBJ2-2	few	TRBV19	16	CASSIARFGDTGELFF	TGTGCCAGTAGTATAGCTAGGTTCGGCGACACCGGGGAGCTGTTTTTT
.	TRBJ1-5	few	TRBV19	13	CASSVISNQPQHF	TGTGCCAGTAGTGTCATTAGCAATCAGCCCCAGCATTTT
TRBD2	TRBJ2-1	.	TRBV10-3	18	CAISSGLAGGSSYNEQFF	TGTGCCATCAGTTCGGGACTAGCGGGAGGAAGCTCCTACAATGAGCAGTTCTTC
.	TRBJ1-2	.	TRBV6-5	15	CASSQTPPGAYGYTF	TGTGCCAGCAGTCAAACCCCGCCAGGGGCCTATGGCTACACCTTC
.	TRBJ2-7	.	TRBV18	14	CASSPWGDRYEQYF	TGTGCCAGCTCACCTTGGGGGGACCGCTACGAGCAGTACTTC
TRBD2	TRBJ2-7	.	TRBV24-1	17	CATSDFQTTSGRYEQYF	TGTGCCACCAGTGATTTTCAGACCACTAGCGGGCGATACGAGCAGTACTTC
TRBD1	TRBJ1-2	.	TRBV7-2	17	CASSSPTGQGLNYGYTF	TGTGCCAGCAGCTCCCCAACCGGACAGGGCCTAAACTATGGCTACACCTTC
.	TRBJ1-1	.	TRBV27	12	CANSTQGTEAFF	TGTGCCAACTCAACTCAGGGAACTGAAGCTTTCTTT
TRBD1	TRBJ1-2	.	TRBV6-5	15	CASSTSLGTGYGYTF	TGTGCCAGCAGTACCTCCCTTGGGACAGGCTATGGCTACACCTTC
.	TRBJ2-1	.	TRBV7-6	15	CASSLVRGYYNEQFF	TGTGCCAGCAGCTTAGTCAGGGGTTACTACAATGAGCAGTTCTTC
.	TRBJ2-1	.	TRBV5-6	11	CASSASHEQFF	TGTGCCAGCAGCGCTAGCCATGAGCAGTTCTTC
TRBD1	TRBJ1-5	.	TRBV6-5	15	CASRNSDRGGQPQHF	TGTGCCAGCAGAAACAGCGACAGGGGAGGTCAGCCCCAGCATTTT
.	TRBJ2-7	.	TRBV7-2	15	CASSLDETSSYEQYF	TGTGCCAGCAGCTTAGATGAGACTAGTTCCTACGAGCAGTACTTC
.	TRBJ2-2	few	TRBV28	17	CASSPRWLAPNTGELFF	TGTGCCAGCTCGCCCAGGTGGCTGGCCCCGAACACCGGGGAGCTGTTTTTT
TRBD1	TRBJ2-7	.	TRBV29-1	15	CSVVGTRDRGEEQYF	TGCAGCGTTGTAGGAACCCGGGACAGGGGGGAAGAGCAGTACTTC
.	TRBJ2-3	.	TRBV18	13	CASSPFGTDTQYF	TGTGCCAGCTCACCCTTTGGCACAGATACGCAGTATTTT
.	TRBJ2-2	once	TRBV9	16	CASSVNPSVGTGELFF	TGTGCCAGCAGCGTAAATCCTAGCGTAGGAACCGGGGAGCTGTTTTTT
.	TRBJ2-5	.	TRBV7-2	15	CASSSPVHRKETQYF	TGTGCCAGCAGCTCCCCGGTTCACCGAAAAGAGACCCAGTACTTC
.	TRBJ2-2	.	TRBV24-1	15	CATSVYPAGSGELFF	TGTGCCACCAGTGTCTACCCGGCAGGGTCCGGGGAGCTGTTTTTT
.	TRBJ2-7	.	TRBV3-1/TRBV3-2	16	CASSHEITQGSYEQYF	TGTGCCAGCAGCCACGAAATTACACAGGGTTCCTACGAGCAGTACTTC
.	TRBJ2-1	.	TRBV9	15	CASSPRRLQYNEQFF	TGTGCCAGCAGCCCAAGGCGACTACAATACAATGAGCAGTTCTTC
.	TRBJ1-1	.	TRBV19	14	CASSPGTLNTEAFF	TGTGCCAGTAGCCCCGGGACACTAAACACTGAAGCTTTCTTT
.	TRBJ2-7	.	TRBV7-2	12	CASSSELRRQYF	TGTGCCAGCAGCTCAGAACTAAGGAGGCAGTACTTC
.	TRBJ1-4	.	TRBV5-1	13	CASSFGVNEKLFF	TGCGCCAGCAGCTTCGGTGTTAATGAAAAACTGTTTTTT
TRBD1	TRBJ2-5	.	TRBV2	13	CASRGDSQETQYF	TGTGCCAGCAGGGGGGACAGCCAAGAGACCCAGTACTTC
.	TRBJ2-1	.	TRBV5-4	16	CASSLPGAGSYNEQFF	TGTGCCAGCAGCCTACCGGGTGCGGGGTCCTACAATGAGCAGTTCTTC
TRBD1	TRBJ1-4	.	TRBV2	15	CASRTDRGVWEKLFF	TGTGCCAGCAGGACAGACAGGGGCGTTTGGGAAAAACTGTTTTTT
TRBD2	TRBJ2-5	.	TRBV9	13	CASSETSEETQYF	TGTGCCAGCAGCGAGACTAGCGAGGAGACCCAGTACTTC
TRBD2	TRBJ2-1	.	TRBV5-1	14	CASRGTNNYNEQFF	TGCGCCAGCAGGGGGACTAACAATTACAATGAGCAGTTCTTC
.	TRBJ2-7	.	TRBV4-1	16	CASSQDFRGITYEQYF	TGCGCCAGCAGCCAAGATTTCCGGGGGATAACCTACGAGCAGTACTTC
TRBD2	TRBJ2-3	.	TRBV5-1	16	CASSAYLAGGPDTQYF	TGCGCCAGCAGCGCCTACTTGGCGGGAGGTCCAGATACGCAGTATTTT
.	TRBJ1-6	once	TRBV6-5	15	CASSPNRVVSSPLHF	TGTGCCAGCAGTCCGAACAGGGTAGTGAGTTCACCCCTCCACTTT
.	TRBJ1-6	many	TRBV6-5	15	CAHRSGGGRNSPLHF	TGTGCCCACCGGTCGGGGGGAGGGAGGAATTCACCCCTCCACTTT
TRBD1	TRBJ1-2	.	TRBV6-6	13	CASSPDRVEGYTF	TGTGCCAGCAGCCCGGACAGGGTGGAGGGCTACACCTTC
TRBD2	TRBJ2-4	.	TRBV5-6	17	CASSSRQRGRAKNIQYF	TGTGCCAGCAGCTCCCGGCAGCGGGGAAGGGCCAAAAACATTCAGTACTTC
.	TRBJ1-1	.	TRBV19	15	CASSTPRRANTEAFF	TGTGCCAGTAGTACCCCGCGGAGGGCGAACACTGAAGCTTTCTTT
.	TRBJ1-2	.	TRBV11-2	15	CASSINPMAGHGYTF	TGTGCCAGCAGCATCAACCCCATGGCGGGGCATGGCTACACCTTC
.	TRBJ2-5	.	TRBV18	14	CASSRTAGGETQYF	TGTGCCAGCTCAAGGACGGCAGGCGGGGAGACCCAGTACTTC
TRBD1	TRBJ1-2	.	TRBV27	14	CASSHRGGAYGYTF	TGTGCCAGCAGCCACAGGGGGGGGGCCTATGGCTACACCTTC
TRBD2	TRBJ2-7	.	TRBV6-6	15	CASSTRSGTGYEQYF	TGTGCCAGCAGTACACGTAGCGGGACTGGCTACGAGCAGTACTTC
TRBD2	TRBJ2-3	.	TRBV5-1	16	CASSPVSGGAADTQYF	TGCGCCAGCAGCCCCGTTAGCGGGGGGGCTGCAGATACGCAGTATTTT
TRBD2	TRBJ2-3	.	TRBV9	16	CASSPRLAGYTDTQYF	TGTGCCAGCAGCCCCCGACTAGCGGGGTACACAGATACGCAGTATTTT
.	TRBJ2-7	.	TRBV4-1	15	CASSQDLAVIYEQYF	TGCGCCAGCAGCCAAGATTTAGCAGTTATCTACGAGCAGTACTTC
.	TRBJ1-2	.	TRBV9	18	CASSTTPTPDGKRGGYTF	TGTGCCAGCAGCACCACTCCTACACCCGACGGGAAGAGAGGTGGCTACACCTTC
.	TRBJ2-3	.	TRBV5-1	16	CASSPTSGISTDTQYF	TGCGCCAGCAGCCCTACATCAGGCATTAGCACAGATACGCAGTATTTT
TRBD2	TRBJ2-5	.	TRBV7-8	16	CASSLGLAVGGETQYF	TGTGCCAGCAGCTTAGGACTAGCGGTCGGGGGAGAGACCCAGTACTTC
.	TRBJ2-3	.	TRBV19	16	CASMGAREWGTDTQYF	TGTGCCAGTATGGGCGCGAGAGAATGGGGCACAGATACGCAGTATTTT
TRBD1	TRBJ1-2	.	TRBV7-6	13	CASSLQGAGGYTF	TGTGCCAGCAGCTTACAGGGGGCGGGTGGCTACACCTTC
.	TRBJ1-6	few	TRBV5-1	13	CASSYDTNSPLHF	TGCGCCAGCAGCTATGACACGAATTCACCCCTCCACTTT
TRBD1	TRBJ1-5	.	TRBV5-1	14	CASSRDRENQPQHF	TGCGCCAGCAGCCGGGACAGGGAAAATCAGCCCCAGCATTTT
.	TRBJ2-1	.	TRBV7-2	16	CASSFGGARSYNEQFF	TGTGCCAGCAGCTTTGGGGGGGCACGCTCCTACAATGAGCAGTTCTTC
TRBD1	TRBJ1-5	.	TRBV23-1	18	CASNPKGQGGLGNQPQHF	TGCGCCAGCAACCCTAAGGGACAGGGAGGTTTAGGCAATCAGCCCCAGCATTTT
.	TRBJ1-2	.	TRBV18	13	CASSPGGASGYTF	TGTGCCAGCTCACCAGGGGGGGCCTCTGGCTACACCTTC
.	TRBJ2-3	.	TRBV12-3/TRBV12-4	13	CASSFLVSDTQYF	TGTGCCAGCAGTTTCTTAGTCTCAGATACGCAGTATTTT
TRBD2	TRBJ2-6	.	TRBV5-5	18	CASSPTSGGAAGANVLTF	TGTGCCAGCAGCCCGACTAGCGGGGGGGCTGCTGGGGCCAACGTCCTGACTTTC
.	TRBJ1-2	.	TRBV25-1	12	CASSLANYGYTF	TGTGCCAGCAGTCTAGCGAACTATGGCTACACCTTC